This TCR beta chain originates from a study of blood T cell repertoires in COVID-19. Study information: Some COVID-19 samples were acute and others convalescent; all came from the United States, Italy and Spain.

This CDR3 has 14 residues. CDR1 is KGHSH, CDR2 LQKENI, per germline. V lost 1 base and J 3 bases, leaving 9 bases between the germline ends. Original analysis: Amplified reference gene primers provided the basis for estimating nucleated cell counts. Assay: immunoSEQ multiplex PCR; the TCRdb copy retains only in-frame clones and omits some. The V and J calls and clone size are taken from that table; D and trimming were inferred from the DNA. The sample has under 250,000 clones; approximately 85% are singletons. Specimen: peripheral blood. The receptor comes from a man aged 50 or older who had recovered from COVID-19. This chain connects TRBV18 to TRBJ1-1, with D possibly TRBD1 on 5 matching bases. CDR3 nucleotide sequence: TGTGCCAGCTCACCACAGGGGCACGACACTGAAGCTTTCTTT. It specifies CASSPQGHDTEAFF.